The T cell receptor beta chain described here comes from a study of cytomegalovirus exposure and HLA in healthy donors. Notes on the study in general: Researchers reported that a few CMV-associated chains were confirmed in vitro as CMV antigen-specific. Per published accounts, TCR beta sequences correctly predicted the HLA-A and HLA-B alleles of most subjects. For cytomegalovirus status, the classifier reportedly gave diagnoses with high specificity and sensitivity. HLA alleles were associated with 18,000 or so TCR beta sequences in a later analysis at 0.05 false discovery rate.

This PCR relied on a set of 60 Vbeta primers and 13 Jbeta primers. Repertoires were generated with immunoSEQ multiplex PCR, while TCRdb's copy carries only in-frame clones and drops some. The sample carries around 140,000 clones, approximately 80% recorded once. About this clone: Its specificity is not known.

Germline CDR1 reads MDHEN; CDR2 reads SYDVKM. The trim removed 6 bases at V and 1 base at J, leaving 1 base unmatched. The CDR3 contains 14 residues. The chain links TRBV28 to TRBJ1-2, with 11 bases that match TRBD1. This TCR was sampled from a male donor in good health and CMV-seropositive. Sequenced sample: PBMCs. CDR3 bases: TGTGCCAGCAGGGGGACAGGGGGTAACTATGGCTACACCTTC. Protein: CASRGTGGNYGYTF.